This T cell receptor (beta chain) was recorded in a study of cytomegalovirus exposure and HLA in healthy donors. Notes on the study in general: As confirmed in vitro, three CMV-associated chains were specific for CMV antigens. The study recorded 164 TCR beta chains that were cytomegalovirus-associated.

Clones were read by immunoSEQ multiplex PCR, and TCRdb kept only the in-frame ones, dropping some. The data contain about 150,000 clones, about 86% of them seen just once; the ten biggest clones take up roughly 1.9%. This CDR3 region has 14 residues. The germline CDR1 and CDR2 sequences are KGHSH and LQKENI. The V segment lost 2 bases and the J segment 6 bases; nucleotides outside the gene matches: 4. Notes on this clone: No antigen is known for it.

V is TRBV18 and J is TRBJ2-7; the match to TRBD1 covers 10 bases. The specimen was PBMCs. The sequence derives from a human donor in good health. CDR3 nucleotide sequence: TGTGCCAGCTCACCAGGACAGGGGGTAGGCGAGCAGTACTTC. This translates into CASSPGQGVGEQYF.